This TCR beta chain was profiled in a study of T cells in narcolepsy. Produced via immunoSEQ multiplex PCR; TCRdb's table is partial and in-frame only. This table holds about 34,000 clones, around four fifths found once. The germline V gene encodes CDR1 MNHNS and CDR2 SASEGT. With 7 bases clipped from V and 5 bases from J, the junction kept 10 bases outside the gene matches. This CDR3 comprises 14 residues. This clone showed up just once. This rearrangement joins TRBV6-1 to TRBJ1-2; 7 positions match TRBD1. This clonotype was sampled from a human donor with narcolepsy. The sample comprised CD45RA- memory CD4+ T cells from PBMCs. The CDR3, as DNA: TGTGCCAGCAAGGACCGAGGGGGCCCTTATGGCTACACCTTC. Translated: CASKDRGGPYGYTF.